Listed here are 30 T cell receptor beta chains from one sample, sequenced in a study of T cells in Graves' hyperthyroidism and ophthalmopathy. TCR beta CDR3 regions were amplified from RNA. Using the HTBI primer set, a first-round RT-PCR was run on the TCR CDR3. TCRdb fed the multiplex PCR reads into MiXCR, producing one record per CDR3 protein. The top ten clones hold approximately 8% of a sample with approximately 400,000 distinct CDR3 sequences, 15% to 18% of them seen once. Material: blood. The receptors were gathered from a woman aged 18-30 years with Graves' hyperthyroidism.

There are a few counts of this clonotype. The chain is built from TRBV5-1 and TRBJ2-5, with TRBD2 matching 14 bases. This CDR3 contains 16 residues. V lost 6 bases and J lost 4; bases outside the gene matches: 8. Germline CDR1 reads SGHRS; CDR2 reads YFSETQ. The CDR3, as DNA: TGCGCCAGCAACTTCGGACTAGCGGGAGGACGAGAGACCCAGTACTTC. Residues: CASNFGLAGGRETQYF.

This clonotype was observed a handful of times. V is TRBV29-1 and J is TRBJ1-5; 9 bases agree with TRBD1. The CDR3 has 14 residues. The J segment lost 3 bases and the V segment lost 7 bases, leaving 7 bases of the junction unmatched. Germline-derived CDR1 and CDR2 are SQVTM and ANQGSEA. The CDR3 here is CSARTGANNQPQHF. CDR3 sequence (DNA): TGCAGCGCCAGGACAGGGGCGAACAATCAGCCCCAGCATTTT.

This clonotype has only one observation. The rearrangement links TRBV11-2 to TRBJ2-7; unclear D gene. The CDR3 is 15 residues long. V lost 1 base and J 5 bases, leaving 15 bases between the germline ends. Germline CDR1 and CDR2: SGHAT and FQNNGV. CDR3 DNA sequence: TGTGCCAGCAGCTTAGTCAAGGGCCTCCTCCACGAGCAGTACTTC. Protein product: CASSLVKGLLHEQYF.

This clonotype was counted ten times or more. This chain links TRBV2 with TRBJ2-1; D possibly corresponds to TRBD1 (6 bases). Germline V gene lookup returns CDR1 SNHLY and CDR2 FYNNEI. V was cut by 4 bases and J by 4 bases, with 11 bases left in between. The CDR3 has 14 residues. CDR3 in DNA: TGTGCCAGCAGTGCCAGGGGACGTTACAATGAGCAGTTCTTC. This translates into CASSARGRYNEQFF.

This clonotype was counted at least ten times. The chain combines TRBV2 with TRBJ1-1; D is possibly TRBD1 (5 bases). CDR1 and CDR2 (germline): SNHLY, FYNNEI. The CDR3 is made up of 17 amino acids. The V and J ends lost 3 bases and 1 base respectively, with 18 bases between them. Here the CDR3 reads CASSERGRVPSNTEAFF. The CDR3 DNA follows: TGTGCCAGCAGTGAGCGCGGCAGGGTCCCCTCGAACACTGAAGCTTTCTTT.

This clonotype was seen ten or more times. The V gene is TRBV7-2, the J gene TRBJ2-5; 16 positions match TRBD2. This CDR3 region has 17 residues. Germline V gene data show CDR1 as SGHTA and CDR2 as FQGNSA. V trimming: 3 bases; J trimming: 6 bases; junction bases outside the gene matches: 7. CDR3 in DNA: TGTGCCAGCAGCTTGGGACTAGCGGGGGGGGGCCAGAAGACCCAGTACTTC. Its translation: CASSLGLAGGGQKTQYF.

There are many counts of this clonotype. The chain carries TRBV2 and TRBJ2-5, with 8 nucleotides matching TRBD1. CDR3 length equals 14 residues. With V trimmed by 7 bases and J by 4 bases, 8 bases remained unmatched. Germline CDR1 and CDR2: SNHLY and FYNNEI. The CDR3 DNA reads TGTGCCAGCACCAACGGACAGGGTTCAGAGACCCAGTACTTC. Protein: CASTNGQGSETQYF.

This clonotype was seen ten or more times. This chain joins TRBV12-3 or TRBV12-4 and TRBJ2-7; 10 bases agree with TRBD1. CDR3 length equals 15 residues. J lost 4 bases, V lost 5 bases, and 8 bases had no gene match. CDR3 loop: CASSDPGTGVYEQYF. In DNA, the CDR3 is TGTGCCAGCAGTGACCCCGGGACAGGGGTTTACGAGCAGTACTTC.

This clonotype was seen at least ten times. The chain employs TRBV6-1 and TRBJ1-5; D is unclear. The germline gives CDR1 MNHNS, CDR2 SASEGT. V lost 6 bases to trimming and J lost 2 bases, with 20 bases between them. The CDR3 sequence is 17 residues long. The CDR3, as DNA: TGTGCCAGCAGGGCAGCTGGCACAAGGATGGGCAATCAGCCCCAGCATTTT. Translating it yields CASRAAGTRMGNQPQHF.

Turning to this clonotype: A much larger clone lies one base from this, so it may be a read error. The rearrangement uses TRBV7-2 and TRBJ2-2; 11 bases are shared with TRBD2. In germline, CDR1 is SGHTA, CDR2 FQGNSA. The CDR3 sequence is 15 residues long. The CDR3: CASSWGLADTGEPFF. CDR3 in DNA: TGTGCCAGCAGCTGGGGACTAGCGGACACCGGGGAGCCGTTTTTT.

This clonotype came up many times. The V call is TRBV6-1, the J call TRBJ1-2; a weak D match, TRBD1 (6 bases). CDR1 and CDR2 from the germline V gene are MNHNS and SASEGT. The CDR3 length is 13 residues. V lost 5 bases and J lost 6, with 13 bases in between. The CDR3 coding sequence is TGTGCCAGCAGTTCTTACAGGGCTGATGGCTACACCTTC. Translated, it gives CASSSYRADGYTF.

This clonotype has a count of ten or more. The V and J genes are TRBV5-1 and TRBJ2-7; the D gene is possibly TRBD1 (5 bases). Trimming left V 4 bases short and J 1 base short, with 18 bases between. Germline loops: CDR1 SGHRS, CDR2 YFSETQ. The length of the CDR3 is 16 residues. CDR3 in amino acids: CASSLEWGPSSYEQYF. The CDR3 region has the DNA TGCGCCAGCAGCCTGGAATGGGGCCCTTCATCCTACGAGCAGTACTTC.

This clonotype has ten or more counts. The CDR3 bases are TGCAGTGCTAGAGGGGACAGGGCGTACGAGCAGTACTTC. It encodes CSARGDRAYEQYF. The gene calls are TRBV20-1 and TRBJ2-7, with TRBD1 matching over 9 bases. Germline V lookup: CDR1 DFQATT, CDR2 SNEGSKA (reference sequence). V lost 1 base to trimming and J lost 4 bases; unmatched junction nucleotides: 2. The CDR3 is 13 residues long.

This clonotype was counted a single time. The chain has TRBV7-3 and TRBJ2-3; the match to TRBD2 covers 10 bases. From germline, CDR1 is SGHTA and CDR2 FQGTGA. This CDR3 comprises 16 residues. V gave up 4 bases and J gave up 6 bases; unmatched junction bases: 10. The CDR3 loop is CASSSQRGGRWDTQYF. DNA of the CDR3: TGTGCCAGCAGCTCTCAGCGGGGGGGCAGGTGGGATACGCAGTATTTT.

This clonotype was observed many times. The CDR3 sequence is CASGPRTSGTDTQYF. CDR3 bases: TGTGCCAGTGGACCTCGGACTAGCGGTACAGATACGCAGTATTTT. The gene calls are TRBV19 and TRBJ2-3, with 10 nucleotides matching TRBD2. Germline V gene sequence: CDR1 LNHDA, CDR2 SQIVND (reference sequence). This CDR3 contains 15 residues. The junction had 8 bases not matched to a gene; V was cut back by 8 bases and J by 3 bases.

This clonotype has at least ten counts. The chain recombines TRBV20-1 with TRBJ2-1, with 12 bases aligning to TRBD2. The CDR3 extends over 18 amino acids. CDR1 DFQATT and CDR2 SNEGSKA come from the germline V gene (reference sequence). With 3 bases clipped from V and 4 bases from J, the junction kept 13 bases outside the gene matches. Here the CDR3 DNA reads TGCAGTGCTAGTGGTTTCGACCCCGGACTAGCGGGGTACAATGAGCAGTTCTTC. Translation gives CSASGFDPGLAGYNEQFF.

The chain recombines TRBV24-1 with TRBJ2-3, with 12 positions matching TRBD2. Unmatched junction bases numbered 3, after V lost 4 bases and J lost 2 bases. The CDR3 totals 16 residues. CDR1 is KGHDR and CDR2 is SFDVKD in the germline V gene. The CDR3 reads CATSELAGGTTDTQYF. In DNA, the CDR3 is TGTGCCACCAGTGAGCTAGCGGGGGGGACCACAGATACGCAGTATTTT.

The table lists this clonotype with many counts. This chain connects TRBV3-1 to TRBJ2-7, with TRBD2 identical over 9 bases. CDR1 and CDR2 (germline): LGHDT, YNNKEL (reference sequence). Trimming cost V 4 bases and J 0 bases; bases outside gene matches: 4. The CDR3 totals 15 residues. CDR3 residues: CASSPGLASSYEQYF. CDR3 DNA sequence: TGTGCCAGCAGCCCCGGACTAGCGAGCTCCTACGAGCAGTACTTC.

This clonotype was found many times. The chain recombines TRBV3-1 with TRBJ1-2; no reliable D call. The CDR3 is made up of 14 amino acids. Trimming removed 3 bases from V and 1 base from J, with 9 bases in between. Germline values: CDR1 LGHDT, CDR2 YNNKEL (reference sequence). The CDR3 sequence: CASSQRRLNYGYTF. Written as DNA, the CDR3 is TGTGCCAGCAGCCAGCGTCGGCTTAACTATGGCTACACCTTC.

In its sample, this clonotype was seen a few times. This chain uses TRBV11-2 with TRBJ2-7, with TRBD2 matching 12 bases. The germline gives CDR1 SGHAT, CDR2 FQNNGV. CDR3 length equals 18 residues. The J segment lost 9 bases and the V segment lost 4 bases, leaving 19 bases of the junction unmatched. CDR3 sequence (DNA): TGTGCCAGCAGCTCACCCTACCCTAGCGGGAGGGCCTACAGCGGGCAGTACTTC. Translation: CASSSPYPSGRAYSGQYF.

CDR3 in amino acids: CASSYSRPGGPQHF. CDR3 nucleotide sequence: TGTGCCAGCAGTTACTCGAGACCGGGGGGGCCCCAGCATTTT. The chain employs TRBV6-6 and TRBJ1-5; tentative D call: TRBD1 (5 bases). V was cut by 0 bases and J by 9 bases, with 12 bases left in between. This CDR3 spans 14 amino acids. Germline loops: CDR1 MNHNY, CDR2 SVGAGI (reference sequence).

In this sample, this clonotype turned up many times. This sequence joins TRBV12-3 or TRBV12-4 and TRBJ2-2; a weak D match, TRBD1 (5 bases). Trimming removed 11 bases at V and 5 bases at J, with 15 bases between. The CDR3 is 13 amino acids. CDR3 coding DNA: TGTGCCTACAGGAAGCAGCGAACCGGGGAGCTGTTTTTT. This translates into CAYRKQRTGELFF.

This clonotype has a count of ten or more. The V and J genes are TRBV11-1 and TRBJ2-5; perhaps D is TRBD1 or TRBD2 (6 bases each). The CDR3 runs 14 residues. V lost 3 bases to trimming and J lost 7 bases, with 15 bases between them. Looked up from germline, CDR1 is SGHAT and CDR2 is FQDESV (reference sequence). The CDR3 sequence: CASSLKGGAGTQYF. The CDR3 DNA follows: TGTGCCAGCAGCTTGAAGGGGGGCGCGGGGACCCAGTACTTC. Complete variable domain (other parts from reference TRBV11-1 and TRBJ2-5): EAEVAQSPRYKITEKSQAVAFWCDPISGHATLYWYRQILGQGPELLVQFQDESVVDDSQLPKDRFSAERLKGVDSTLKIQPAELGDSAMYLCASSLKGGAGTQYFGPGTRLLVL.

As to this clonotype: The conserved final phenylalanine or tryptophan is absent from the CDR3, which likely points to a read error. The chain recombines TRBV18 with TRBJ2-7, with D hard to call. The CDR3 is 12 residues long. The germline V gene has CDR1 KGHSH and CDR2 LQKENI. V lost 4 bases to trimming and J lost 3 bases, with 7 bases between them. CDR3 in amino acids: CASSRPGYEQYL. CDR3 in DNA: TGTGCCAGCTCACGCCCCGGCTACGAGCAGTACCTC.

This clonotype was seen ten or more times. The junction differs from germline at one of its ends, possibly a read error. This rearrangement joins TRBV12-3 or TRBV12-4 to TRBJ2-1; TRBD2 matches at 12 bases. The CDR3 length is 15 residues. In nucleotides, the CDR3 is TGTGCCGGCAGCAACCCTAGCGGGAGGGTGAATGAGCAGTTCTTC. Translation gives CAGSNPSGRVNEQFF.

This clonotype was observed at least ten times. The chain combines TRBV12-3 or TRBV12-4 with TRBJ2-3; the D is unclear. Between the trimmed V and J ends, which lost 6 bases and 5 bases, there was a span of 9 bases. The CDR3 spans 12 residues. As DNA, the CDR3 is TGTGCCAGCAGCCGGGCGCGAGATACGCAGTATTTT. This translates into CASSRARDTQYF.

This CDR3 is CSAQVEETQYF. CDR3 DNA: TGCAGTGCACAGGTAGAAGAGACCCAGTACTTC. This chain links TRBV20-1 with TRBJ2-5; D may be TRBD1 (5 bases). This CDR3 has 11 amino acids. In germline, CDR1 is DFQATT, CDR2 SNEGSKA (reference sequence). Trimming pared 6 bases from V and 3 bases from J, leaving 8 bases between.

In its sample, this clonotype was seen many times. This chain connects TRBV30 to TRBJ1-5; no clear D. Trimming left V 3 bases short and J 0 bases short, with 9 bases between. Germline V gene lookup returns CDR1 GTSNPN and CDR2 SVGIG (reference sequence). The CDR3 length is 14 residues. CDR3 protein: CAWREGYSNQPQHF. The CDR3 coding sequence is TGTGCCTGGAGGGAAGGCTATAGCAATCAGCCCCAGCATTTT.

The V and J genes are TRBV19 and TRBJ2-2; D call uncertain. Per germline, CDR1 LNHDA and CDR2 SQIVND (reference sequence). Deletions cut 7 bases from V and 0 bases from J, with 15 bases between. The CDR3 totals 16 residues. CDR3 nucleotides: TGTGCCAGTAAGGAACGACGCATCGCGAACACCGGGGAGCTGTTTTTT. Amino acids: CASKERRIANTGELFF.

This clonotype was seen repeatedly, ten times or more. The V call is TRBV9, the J call TRBJ2-3, with TRBD2 matching over 10 bases. CDR1 is SGDLS and CDR2 is YYNGEE in the germline V gene. The V gene end was trimmed by 2 bases and the J gene end by 6 bases; junction bases not matched to a gene: 9. The CDR3 extends over 16 amino acids. The CDR3 loop reads CASSVIAGGRGDTQYF. DNA of the CDR3: TGTGCCAGCAGCGTGATAGCGGGGGGACGAGGGGATACGCAGTATTTT. Supplemented by reference TRBV9 and TRBJ2-3, the full variable domain reads DSGVTQTPKHLITATGQRVTLRCSPRSGDLSVYWYQQSLDQGLQFLIQYYNGEERAKGNILERFSAQQFPDLHSELNLSSLELGDSALYFCASSVIAGGRGDTQYFGPGTRLTVL.